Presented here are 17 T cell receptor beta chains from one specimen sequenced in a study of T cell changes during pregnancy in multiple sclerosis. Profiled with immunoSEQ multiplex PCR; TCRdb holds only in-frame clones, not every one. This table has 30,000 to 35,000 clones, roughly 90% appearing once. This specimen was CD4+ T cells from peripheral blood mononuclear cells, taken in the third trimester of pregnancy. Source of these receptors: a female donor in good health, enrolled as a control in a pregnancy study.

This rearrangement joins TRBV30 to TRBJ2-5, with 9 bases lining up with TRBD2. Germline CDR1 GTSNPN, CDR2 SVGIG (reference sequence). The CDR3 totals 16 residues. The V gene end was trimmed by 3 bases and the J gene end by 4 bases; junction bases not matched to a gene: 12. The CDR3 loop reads CAWSGVGLAGSETQYF. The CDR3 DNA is TGTGCCTGGAGCGGAGTTGGGCTAGCGGGATCAGAGACCCAGTACTTC.

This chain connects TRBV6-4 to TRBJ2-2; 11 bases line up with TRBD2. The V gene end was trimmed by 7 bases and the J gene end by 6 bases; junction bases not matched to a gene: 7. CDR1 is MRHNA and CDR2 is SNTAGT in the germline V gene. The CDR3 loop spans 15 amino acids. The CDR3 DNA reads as TGTGCCAGCACCACACTAGCGGGAGCCTCCGGGGAGCTGTTTTTT. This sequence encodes CASTTLAGASGELFF.

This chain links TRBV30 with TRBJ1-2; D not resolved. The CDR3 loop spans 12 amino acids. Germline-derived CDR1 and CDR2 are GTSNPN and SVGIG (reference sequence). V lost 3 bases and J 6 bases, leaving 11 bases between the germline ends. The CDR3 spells CAWRFGSHGYTF. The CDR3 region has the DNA TGTGCCTGGAGGTTCGGGAGCCATGGCTACACCTTC.

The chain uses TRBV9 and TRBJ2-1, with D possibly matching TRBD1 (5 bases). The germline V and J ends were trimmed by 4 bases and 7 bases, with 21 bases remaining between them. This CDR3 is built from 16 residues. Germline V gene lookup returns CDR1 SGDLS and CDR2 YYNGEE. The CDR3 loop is CASSIFFAGARNEQFF. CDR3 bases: TGTGCCAGCAGCATTTTCTTCGCTGGGGCCAGGAATGAGCAGTTCTTC.

CDR3 loop: CASSLANTLRGADTQYF. CDR3 DNA: TGCGCCAGCAGCTTGGCAAATACTTTGCGGGGGGCCGATACGCAGTATTTT. The V call is TRBV5-1, the J call TRBJ2-3; 8 positions agree with TRBD2. The CDR3 extends over 17 amino acids. Germline CDR1 is SGHRS and CDR2 is YFSETQ. The trim removed 0 bases at V and 6 bases at J, leaving 12 bases unmatched.

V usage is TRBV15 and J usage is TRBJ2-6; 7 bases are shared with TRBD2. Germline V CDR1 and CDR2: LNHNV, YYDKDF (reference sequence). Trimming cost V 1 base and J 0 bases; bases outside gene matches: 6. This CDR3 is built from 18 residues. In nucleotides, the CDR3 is TGTGCCACCAGCAGAGCCGGGACTACGTCCTCTGGGGCCAACGTCCTGACTTTC. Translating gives CATSRAGTTSSGANVLTF. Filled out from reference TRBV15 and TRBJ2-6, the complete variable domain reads DAMVIQNPRYQVTQFGKPVTLSCSQTLNHNVMYWYQQKSSQAPKLLFHYYDKDFNNEADTPDNFQSRRPNTSFCFLDIRSPGLGDTAMYLCATSRAGTTSSGANVLTFGAGSRLTVL.

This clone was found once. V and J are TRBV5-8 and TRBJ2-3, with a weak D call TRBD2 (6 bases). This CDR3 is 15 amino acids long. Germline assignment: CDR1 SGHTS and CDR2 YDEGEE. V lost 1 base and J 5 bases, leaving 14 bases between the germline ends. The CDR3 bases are TGTGCCAGCAGCTTGTTACGGGACTTCAGAGATACGCAGTATTTT. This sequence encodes CASSLLRDFRDTQYF.

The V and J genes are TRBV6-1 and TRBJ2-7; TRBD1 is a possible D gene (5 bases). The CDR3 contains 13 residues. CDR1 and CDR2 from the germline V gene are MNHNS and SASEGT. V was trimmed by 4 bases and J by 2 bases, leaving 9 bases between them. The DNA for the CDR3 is TGTGCCAGCAGTGTTGAGACAGCCTACGAGCAGTACTTC. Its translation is CASSVETAYEQYF.

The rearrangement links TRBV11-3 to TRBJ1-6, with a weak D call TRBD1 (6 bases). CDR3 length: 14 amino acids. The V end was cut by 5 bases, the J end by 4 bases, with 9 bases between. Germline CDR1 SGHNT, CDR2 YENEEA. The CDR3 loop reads CASSLGQYNSPLHF. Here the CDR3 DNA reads TGTGCCAGCAGCCTAGGACAGTATAATTCACCCCTCCACTTT.

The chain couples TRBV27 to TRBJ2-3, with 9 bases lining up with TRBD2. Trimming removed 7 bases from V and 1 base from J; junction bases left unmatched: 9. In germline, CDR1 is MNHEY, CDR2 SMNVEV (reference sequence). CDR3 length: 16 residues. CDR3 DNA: TGTGCCAGCACTTCCTCCAGGACTAGCGGCACAGATACGCAGTATTTT. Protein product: CASTSSRTSGTDTQYF.

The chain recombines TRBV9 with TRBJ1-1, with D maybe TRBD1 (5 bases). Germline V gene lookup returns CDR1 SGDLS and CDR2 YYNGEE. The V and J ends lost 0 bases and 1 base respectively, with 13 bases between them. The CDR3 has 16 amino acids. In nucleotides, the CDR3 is TGTGCCAGCAGCGTAGGGGGGAGGGTGGGGAACACTGAAGCTTTCTTT. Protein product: CASSVGGRVGNTEAFF.

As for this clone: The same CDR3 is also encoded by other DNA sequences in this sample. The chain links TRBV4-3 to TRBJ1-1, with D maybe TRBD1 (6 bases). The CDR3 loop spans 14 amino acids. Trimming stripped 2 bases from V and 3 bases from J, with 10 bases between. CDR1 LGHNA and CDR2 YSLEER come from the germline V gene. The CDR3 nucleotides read TGCGCCAGCAGCCAATCTGGACAGTACACTGAAGCTTTCTTT. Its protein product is CASSQSGQYTEAFF.

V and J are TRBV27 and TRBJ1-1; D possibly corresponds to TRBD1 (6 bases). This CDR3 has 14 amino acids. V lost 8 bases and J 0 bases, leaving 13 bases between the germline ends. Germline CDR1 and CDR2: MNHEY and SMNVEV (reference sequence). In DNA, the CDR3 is TGTGCCAGCCGAATACAGGGCATGAACACTGAAGCTTTCTTT. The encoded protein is CASRIQGMNTEAFF.

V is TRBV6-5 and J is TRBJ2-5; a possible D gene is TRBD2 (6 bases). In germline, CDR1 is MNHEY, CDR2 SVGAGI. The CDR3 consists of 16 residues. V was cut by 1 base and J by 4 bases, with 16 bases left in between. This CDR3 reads CASSYLGPAGPETQYF. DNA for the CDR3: TGTGCCAGCAGTTACTTGGGCCCAGCGGGTCCAGAGACCCAGTACTTC.

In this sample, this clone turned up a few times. DNA for the CDR3: TGCGCCAGCAGCCCGGACGGACAGACATTTAACTATGGCTACACCTTC. Translating it yields CASSPDGQTFNYGYTF. V is TRBV5-1 and J is TRBJ1-2, with a weak D call TRBD1 (6 bases). With 4 bases removed from V and 1 base from J, the gap between germline ends came to 17 bases. The CDR3 covers 16 residues. Germline-derived CDR1 and CDR2 are SGHRS and YFSETQ.

CDR3 coding DNA: TGTGCCAGCTCACCAGATGACACCAACTATGGCTACACCTTC. It translates to CASSPDDTNYGYTF. V is TRBV18 and J is TRBJ1-2; D is uncertain. V was cut by 2 bases and J by 2 bases, with 9 bases left in between. Germline assignment: CDR1 KGHSH and CDR2 LQKENI. The CDR3 has 14 amino acids.

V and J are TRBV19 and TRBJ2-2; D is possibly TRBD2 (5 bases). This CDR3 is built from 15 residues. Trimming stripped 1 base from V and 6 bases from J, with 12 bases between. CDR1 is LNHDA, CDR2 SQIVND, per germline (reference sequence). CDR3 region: CASSIAPGGPGELFF. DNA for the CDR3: TGTGCCAGTAGTATAGCCCCCGGCGGGCCCGGGGAGCTGTTTTTT.